A selection of T cell receptor beta chains follows, all from one sample in a study of relationships among human T cell subsets. TCRdb ran MiXCR on the multiplex PCR reads and lists one entry per CDR3 protein. The sample comprises approximately 13,000 distinct CDR3 sequences, around 60% of which are singletons, and roughly 1.9% rests with the top ten. The specimen sequenced was Tregs sorted from blood. These receptors all come from a man aged 35 to 55 in good health. Both conserved end residues are part of each CDR3. Each record gives: V gene, D gene, clone size, J gene, CDR3 DNA, CDR3 protein. D genes are given only for firm matches. Part of the rows lack a size; the others show once, few, many or a class for expanded clones.

V: TRBV7-9
D: NA
size: once
J: TRBJ1-2
DNA: TGTGCCAGCAGCTTAAACTCAAATGGCTACACCTTC
CDR3: CASSLNSNGYTF

V: TRBV5-1
D: NA
size: NA
J: TRBJ2-7
DNA: TGCGCCAGCAGGGGCCAGGGGAACGAGCAGTACTTC
CDR3: CASRGQGNEQYF

V: TRBV12-3/TRBV12-4
D: NA
size: NA
J: TRBJ1-5
DNA: TGTGCCAGCAGCTTAGACGGTAGTAATCAGCCCCAGCATTTT
CDR3: CASSLDGSNQPQHF

V: TRBV11-2
D: TRBD1
size: NA
J: TRBJ2-2
DNA: TGTGCCAGCAGCACGGGGACAGGGAGGACCGGGGAGCTGTTTTTT
CDR3: CASSTGTGRTGELFF

V: TRBV6-6
D: NA
size: NA
J: TRBJ2-1
DNA: TGTGCCAGCAGTCCCCGGGAGTACAGCTCCTACAATGAGCAGTTCTTC
CDR3: CASSPREYSSYNEQFF

V: TRBV29-1
D: NA
size: NA
J: TRBJ2-3
DNA: TGCAGCGTCTCGACAGGATCAGATACGCAGTATTTT
CDR3: CSVSTGSDTQYF

V: TRBV4-1
D: NA
size: NA
J: TRBJ1-6
DNA: TGCGCCAGCAGCCCCCCGGATAATTCACCCCTCCACTTT
CDR3: CASSPPDNSPLHF

V: TRBV11-2
D: NA
size: NA
J: TRBJ2-7
DNA: TGTGCCAGCAGCTTAGATTGGGCAGCCTACGAGCAGTACTTC
CDR3: CASSLDWAAYEQYF

V: TRBV11-2
D: TRBD2
size: NA
J: TRBJ2-7
DNA: TGTGCCAGCAGCTGGGGACTAGCCGGTCGGCCTTCCTACGAGCAGTACTTC
CDR3: CASSWGLAGRPSYEQYF

V: TRBV10-3
D: TRBD2
size: few
J: TRBJ2-2
DNA: TGTGCCATCGGGACTAGCGCCGGGGAGCTGTTTTTT
CDR3: CAIGTSAGELFF

V: TRBV28
D: NA
size: few
J: TRBJ2-1
DNA: TGTGCCAGCAGTTCGAACTTCGCGGAGACCACCTACAATGAGCAGTTCTTC
CDR3: CASSSNFAETTYNEQFF

V: TRBV2
D: NA
size: few
J: TRBJ1-5
DNA: TGTGCCAGCAGTAAGGGGACGAGCAATCAGCCCCAGCATTTT
CDR3: CASSKGTSNQPQHF